This is a list of T cell receptor beta chains from one sample in a study of CD8+ T cells in alopecia areata. Here immunoSEQ multiplex PCR was the method, and the copy in TCRdb shows in-frame clones only, minus some. Of 170,000 or so clones in the sample, 50% to 60% were seen once. Sequencing used CD4+ T cells sorted from blood, obtained at week 0. Receptor source: a human donor with alopecia areata. Both conserved end residues are part of each CDR3.

J gene: NA; V gene: TRBV7-2; CDR3 protein: CASSTAGQGIYEQYF
J gene: TRBJ2-7; V gene: TRBV6-1; CDR3 protein: CASKEGVRGEQYF
J gene: TRBJ1-2; V gene: TRBV30; CDR3 protein: CAWAELRGYGYTF
J gene: TRBJ1-6; V gene: TRBV9; CDR3 protein: CASAPGQGNSPLHF
J gene: TRBJ1-1; V gene: TRBV29-1; CDR3 protein: CSVDRRIMNTEAFF
J gene: TRBJ2-3; V gene: TRBV28; CDR3 protein: CASQRTDTQYF
J gene: TRBJ2-7; V gene: TRBV6-5; CDR3 protein: CASSYLARPYEQYF
J gene: TRBJ2-5; V gene: TRBV29-1; CDR3 protein: CSGQGQQETQYF
J gene: TRBJ2-2; V gene: TRBV7-8; CDR3 protein: CASSLGGQPELFF
J gene: TRBJ1-1; V gene: TRBV7-2; CDR3 protein: CASSSPQGNEAFF
J gene: TRBJ1-1; V gene: TRBV30; CDR3 protein: CAWSVYSEAFF